This T cell receptor beta chain was sequenced during a study of T cell repertoires in cytomegalovirus infection (dated by TCRdb to about 2019). For context, the study as a whole: Donor HLA type was relevant to the analysis, because carriage of CMV infection together with the matching HLA type was indicated by public TCR beta signatures. What the research found in general, with its limitations: The ex vivo response was dominated by HLA-C-restricted CMV-specific TCR beta clonotypes, and the single most frequent clonotype in two of eight donors was supplied by these HLA-C-restricted clonotypes. In both this cohort and an independent roughly 400-donor cohort, the cumulative frequency of public TCR beta family members distinguished carriers of CMV infection plus the relevant HLA type.

This clonotype occurred a few times. The antigen it recognizes is unknown. Base qualities are not at hand, and no much larger clone is one base apart. Sequencing was carried out with an Illumina HiSeq 1500. TCRdb ran its own pipeline on the public reads, namely fastp trimming at Q25 and MiXCR clone calling, and kept in-frame beta chains. Rows with one shared CDR3 protein collapse into an entry with the most common genes and DNA. Counted in this sample were a few hundred thousand distinct CDR3 sequences; 17% of them appeared once. The ten largest account for around 12% of the sample. V is shortened by 0 bases, J by 4 bases, and the region joining them spans 6 bases. There are 14 amino acids in the CDR3, from cysteine to phenylalanine inclusive. Left in the record is the CDR3 DNA by itself, 42 bases read in frame from the first base. The germline V gene yields ENHRY for CDR1 and SYGVKD for CDR2.

The chain joins TRBV10-3 to TRBJ1-4; no D gene call is confident. Specimen: PBMCs. This sequence originates from a human donor in good health (CMV status not recorded). Some clones in this sample may be carry-over from other donors' samples. The DNA sequence is as follows: TGTGCCATCAGTGAGTCGCAACGTAATGAAAAACTGTTTTTT. Its coded protein is CAISESQRNEKLFF.